A selection of T cell receptor beta chains follows, all from one sample in a study of control samples from healthy donors and cancer patients. The protocol was immunoSEQ multiplex PCR, while the TCRdb copy is restricted to in-frame clones and leaves out a portion. In the table there are over 90,000 clones, about 89% of which are singletons. Sample: PBMCs. The receptors originated from a man between 60 and 75 years old with lung cancer. The CDR3 runs from the conserved cysteine through the conserved F or W. D genes are given only for firm matches. Clone size appears in some rows only: once, few, many, or a class for an expanded clone.

-	TRBV11-3	TRBJ2-1	-	TGTGCCAGCAGCCCAAATCCCAGCGGAGACAATGAGCAGTTCTTC	CASSPNPSGDNEQFF
-	TRBV7-3	TRBJ2-3	-	TGTGCCAGCAGTTATGGCGGGGTTGGCACAGATACGCAGTATTTT	CASSYGGVGTDTQYF
-	TRBV6-4	TRBJ2-3	TRBD1	TGTGCCAGCAGTGACCCAAAGGGGGCTCCAGATACGCAGTATTTT	CASSDPKGAPDTQYF
once	TRBV24-1	TRBJ2-3	-	TGTGCCACCAGTGATTTATCCGGGGTGGGTTCAGATACGCAGTATTTT	CATSDLSGVGSDTQYF
many	TRBV10-2	TRBJ1-5	-	TGCGCCAGCAGTGGACAGTTGGATCAGCCCCAGCATTTT	CASSGQLDQPQHF
-	TRBV9	TRBJ1-1	-	TGTGCCAGCAGCCCCGGGACTAACACTGAAGCTTTCTTT	CASSPGTNTEAFF
-	TRBV10-3	TRBJ2-1	TRBD1	TGTGCCATCAGTGAGCCAGGGGGCCCCCACAATGAGCAGTTCTTC	CAISEPGGPHNEQFF
-	TRBV5-1	TRBJ2-3	TRBD2	TGCGCCAGCAGCTTGGGATCCCGACTAGCGGGGACCACAGATACGCAGTATTTT	CASSLGSRLAGTTDTQYF
-	TRBV18	TRBJ2-2	-	TGTGCCAGCTCCCCCGGACGGGACACCGGGGAGCTGTTTTTT	CASSPGRDTGELFF
-	TRBV9	TRBJ1-6	TRBD1	TGTGCCAGCAGCGCTCCGGGACAGGGGTTTTCACCCCTCCACTTT	CASSAPGQGFSPLHF
-	TRBV30	TRBJ2-2	-	TGTGCCTGGAGTGTTGCAGGGAAAAACACCGGGGAGCTGTTTTTT	CAWSVAGKNTGELFF
-	TRBV5-1	TRBJ1-6	TRBD1	TGCGCCAGCAGCTTAGGACAGGGCGATAATTCACCCCTCCACTTT	CASSLGQGDNSPLHF
-	TRBV6-1	TRBJ2-2	TRBD1	TGTGCCAGCAGTGCCCGAGAGAGGGGGCATGGCGGGGAGCTGTTTTTT	CASSARERGHGGELFF
-	TRBV14	TRBJ1-4	-	TGTGCCAGCAGCGTAGGGAAAACCCTTAATGAAAAACTGTTTTTT	CASSVGKTLNEKLFF
-	TRBV18	TRBJ1-1	-	TGTGCCAGCTCACCATTGAACACTGAAGCTTTCTTT	CASSPLNTEAFF
-	TRBV10-3	TRBJ2-1	TRBD1	TGTGCCATCAGAGGGGACAGGGTCGTAAACAATGAGCAGTTCTTC	CAIRGDRVVNNEQFF
-	TRBV6-5	TRBJ1-2	TRBD1	TGTGCCAGCAGTCCAGACAGGGGGCCTAACTATGGCTACACCTTC	CASSPDRGPNYGYTF
many	TRBV7-9	TRBJ1-2	-	TGTGCCAGCAGCTTTGCAGGAGATAACTATGGCTACACCTTC	CASSFAGDNYGYTF
-	TRBV5-1	TRBJ1-4	-	TGCGCCAGCAGCTTGGGGCTCTCGGAGTCGCACGAAAAACTGTTTTTT	CASSLGLSESHEKLFF
-	TRBV24-1	TRBJ2-3	-	TGTGCCACCAGTGCCCTGTCGGACGGAGGAGGAGATACGCAGTATTTT	CATSALSDGGGDTQYF
-	TRBV2	TRBJ1-5	-	TGTGCCAGCAGTGAAGGACAGGCTAGCAATCAGCCCCAGCATTTT	CASSEGQASNQPQHF
-	TRBV9	TRBJ2-6	-	TGTGCCAGCAGCGTAGGGGCCTCTGGGGCCAACGTCCTGACTTTC	CASSVGASGANVLTF
-	TRBV7-9	TRBJ1-2	-	TGTGCCAGCAGCTTAGACGGGATCTATGGCTACACCTTC	CASSLDGIYGYTF
-	TRBV5-5	TRBJ1-2	-	TGTGCCAGCAGCTCGAAAAGCTGGGGGGTAGTAGAAGGCTACACCTTC	CASSSKSWGVVEGYTF
-	TRBV5-6	TRBJ2-5	-	TGTGCCAGCAGCTTCTCACCCGGACCCAACCAAGAGACCCAGTACTTC	CASSFSPGPNQETQYF
-	TRBV12-3/TRBV12-4	TRBJ1-2	-	TGTGCCAGCAGTTTTACAGGGAAGGGCTACACCTTC	CASSFTGKGYTF
-	TRBV6-1	TRBJ2-3	TRBD2	TGTGCCAGCAGTGATTCCGGGACTAGCGGGGGGCGAAGCACAGATACGCAGTATTTT	CASSDSGTSGGRSTDTQYF
-	TRBV10-1	TRBJ2-4	TRBD1	TGCGCCAGCAGTGAGTCAGGACAGGGGGAGGTCAAAAACATTCAGTACTTC	CASSESGQGEVKNIQYF
-	TRBV5-4	TRBJ2-5	-	TGTGCCAGCAGCGACCAGAATCAAGAGACCCAGTACTTC	CASSDQNQETQYF
-	TRBV6-5	TRBJ2-7	-	TGTGCCAGCAGCGAGGGGGACTACGAGCAGTACTTC	CASSEGDYEQYF
-	TRBV24-1	TRBJ1-1	-	TGTGCCACCAGTGACGGTACGCGGGACACTATGAACACTGAAGCTTTCTTT	CATSDGTRDTMNTEAFF
-	TRBV7-7	TRBJ2-1	TRBD1	TGTGCCAGCAGCTCCTGGGACAGGGACAATGAGCAGTTCTTC	CASSSWDRDNEQFF
-	TRBV15	TRBJ2-1	-	TGTGCCACCAGCCCTCCAGTCGGGGCTTACAATGAGCAGTTCTTC	CATSPPVGAYNEQFF
-	TRBV18	TRBJ1-1	-	TGTGCCAGCTCACACGACAGGATGAACACTGAAGCTTTCTTT	CASSHDRMNTEAFF
-	TRBV19	TRBJ1-5	-	TGTGCCAGTAAGGGGCAGGGTAATCAGCCCCAGCATTTT	CASKGQGNQPQHF
-	TRBV7-9	TRBJ1-1	-	TGTGCCAGCAGCCCCTGGGCTAACAACCCTGAAGCTTTCTTT	CASSPWANNPEAFF
-	TRBV2	TRBJ1-1	-	-	CASSEWGTGITFF
-	TRBV7-9	TRBJ1-2	TRBD1	TGTGCCAGCAGCCCCGGAGGGCAGGAGGGGGCGGATGGCTACACCTTC	CASSPGGQEGADGYTF
-	TRBV19	TRBJ1-4	-	TGTGCCAGTAGCCCAACAGGGTCTAATGAAAAACTGTTTTTT	CASSPTGSNEKLFF
-	TRBV18	TRBJ2-1	-	TGTGCCAGCTCACCTGAGGCGGGGTCATACAATGAGCAGTTCTTC	CASSPEAGSYNEQFF
-	TRBV25-1	TRBJ1-6	TRBD1	TGTGCCAGCAGTGAATATACCCACAGGGGTAAGTTCAATTCACCCCTCCACTTT	CASSEYTHRGKFNSPLHF
once	TRBV2	TRBJ1-1	-	TGTGCCAGCAAGGTCCGGGAGGGCACTGAAGCTTTCTTT	CASKVREGTEAFF
once	TRBV5-1	TRBJ1-5	-	TGCGCCAGCAGCCCGGGAGTGGAGCAGCCCCAGCATTTT	CASSPGVEQPQHF
-	TRBV5-5	TRBJ1-1	-	TGTGCCAGCAGCCGGTTCGTGAACACTGAAGCTTTCTTT	CASSRFVNTEAFF
-	TRBV7-3	TRBJ2-2	-	TGTGCCAGCAGCCGAGGGGGGTGCGCGAACACCGGGGAGCTGTTTTTT	CASSRGGCANTGELFF
-	TRBV3-1/TRBV3-2	TRBJ1-1	-	TGTGCCAGCAGCCCCACGCAGGGGCGGGGTACTGAAGCTTTCTTT	CASSPTQGRGTEAFF
-	TRBV7-9	TRBJ1-3	-	TGTGCCAGCAGCTCACAGGCCGGCGGAAACACCATATATTTT	CASSSQAGGNTIYF
-	TRBV7-9	TRBJ1-2	TRBD1	TGTGCCAGCAACAGGGGGGAAAAGATCTTGGTTACTGGCTACACCTTC	CASNRGEKILVTGYTF
few	TRBV6-6	TRBJ2-1	-	TGTGCCAGCAGAGGTCAGGGTCATGGGAATGAGCAGTTCTTC	CASRGQGHGNEQFF
-	TRBV11-2	TRBJ1-1	-	TGTGCCAGCAGCTTAGTGCCAGCCAACACTGAAGCTTTCTTT	CASSLVPANTEAFF
-	TRBV7-3	TRBJ1-2	TRBD1	TGTGCCAGCAGCAATTATACAGGACAGGGGGCTCGAGGCTACACCTTC	CASSNYTGQGARGYTF
-	TRBV11-2	TRBJ2-5	TRBD2	TGTGCCAGCAGCTCCTTCGGGGGAGGGGCAGAGACCCAGTACTTC	CASSSFGGGAETQYF
once	TRBV13	TRBJ2-2	-	TGTGCCAGCAGCTTACGTACCGGGGAGCTGTTTTTT	CASSLRTGELFF
-	TRBV13	TRBJ2-1	-	TGTGCCAGCAGCTTCTATGGGTACAATGAGCAGTTCTTC	CASSFYGYNEQFF
-	TRBV10-3	TRBJ2-5	TRBD2	TGTGCCATCAGTGTTAGGACGGCTAGCGGGGGGGCCGGGGAGACCCAGTACTTC	CAISVRTASGGAGETQYF
-	TRBV6-4	TRBJ2-1	-	TGTGCCAGCAGTGAAGGGCGGGGAGACTACAATGAGCAGTTCTTC	CASSEGRGDYNEQFF
-	TRBV4-1	TRBJ2-2	TRBD1	TGCGCCAGCAGCCTAGGGACAGACAACACCGGGGAGCTGTTTTTT	CASSLGTDNTGELFF
once	TRBV4-1	TRBJ2-5	-	TGCGCCAGCAGCCAAGGTCATCTCCAAGAGACCCAGTACTTC	CASSQGHLQETQYF
-	TRBV9	TRBJ1-2	-	TGTGCCAGCAGCGGCCCCTCCGGGTCTCACGGCTATGGCTACACCTTC	CASSGPSGSHGYGYTF